This entry features one TCR beta chain sequence. Its specificity is unknown. Generated by immunoSEQ multiplex PCR, the TCRdb table keeps only in-frame clones and is missing some. The sample holds fewer than 200,000 clones; approximately 93% are singletons and the top ten take approximately 1.6%. This sample stems from a study of T cell responses to AZD1222 COVID-19 vaccine. Study-wide results and limits: Regions left unmutated in variants are reportedly the target of nearly half of spike-specific TCRs.

The CDR3 covers 15 residues. Germline-derived CDR1 and CDR2 are GTSNPN and SVGIG (reference sequence). The J segment lost 7 bases and the V segment lost 0 bases, leaving 6 bases of the junction unmatched. The receptor was derived from an adult who received the AZD1222 COVID-19 vaccine. This chain uses TRBV30 with TRBJ1-5; 10 bases are a match to TRBD1. Material: peripheral blood, obtained 28 days after the second AZD1222 dose. The CDR3 sequence: CAWSVGQGVRQPQHF. The CDR3, as DNA: TGTGCCTGGAGTGTAGGACAGGGGGTTAGGCAGCCCCAGCATTTT.